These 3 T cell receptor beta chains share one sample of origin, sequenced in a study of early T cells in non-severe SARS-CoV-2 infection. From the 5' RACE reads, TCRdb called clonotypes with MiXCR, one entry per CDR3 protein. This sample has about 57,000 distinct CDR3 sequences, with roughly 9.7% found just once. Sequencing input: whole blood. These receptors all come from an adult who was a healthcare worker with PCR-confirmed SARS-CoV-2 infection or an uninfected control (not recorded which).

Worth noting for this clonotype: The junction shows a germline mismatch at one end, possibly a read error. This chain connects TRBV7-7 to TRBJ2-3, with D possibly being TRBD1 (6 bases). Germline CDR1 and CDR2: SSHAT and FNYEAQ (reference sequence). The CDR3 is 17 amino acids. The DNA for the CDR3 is TGTGCTAGCAGCTTAGTCTCGCCAGGGGCTAGCACAGATACGCAGTATTTT. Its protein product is CASSLVSPGASTDTQYF.

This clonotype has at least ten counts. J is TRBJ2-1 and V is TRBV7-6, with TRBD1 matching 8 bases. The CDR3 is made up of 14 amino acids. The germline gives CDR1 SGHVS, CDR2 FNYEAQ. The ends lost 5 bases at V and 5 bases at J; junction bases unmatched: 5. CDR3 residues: CASSNRQGNNEQFF. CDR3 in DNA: TGTGCCAGCAGCAACAGACAGGGGAACAATGAGCAGTTCTTC. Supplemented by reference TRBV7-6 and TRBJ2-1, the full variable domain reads GAGVSQSPRYKVTKRGQDVALRCDPISGHVSLYWYRQALGQGPEFLTYFNYEAQQDKSGLPNDRFSAERPEGSISTLTIQRTEQRDSAMYRCASSNRQGNNEQFFGPGTRLTVL.

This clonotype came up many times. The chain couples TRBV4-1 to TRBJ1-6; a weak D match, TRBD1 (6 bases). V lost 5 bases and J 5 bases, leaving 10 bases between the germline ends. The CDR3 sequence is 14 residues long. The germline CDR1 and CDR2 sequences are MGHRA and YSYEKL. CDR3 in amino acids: CASSFGQNNSPLHF. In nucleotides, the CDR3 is TGCGCCAGCAGCTTTGGACAGAATAATTCACCCCTCCACTTT.